This T cell receptor beta chain originates from a study of T cells after yellow fever vaccination. Findings and caveats of the study: The study re-detected most primary-vaccination clones after the booster (96% CD4, 80% to 90% CD8).

This clonotype has only a few counts. Its matching antigen is unknown. V dropped 4 bases and J dropped 2 bases, with 19 bases sitting between them. CDR1 and CDR2 from the germline V gene are MDHEN and SYDVKM. This CDR3 comprises 17 residues. UMIs and a universal primer site were added when TCR cDNA was made by 5'RACE template switching. TCRdb analysed the 5' RACE reads with MiXCR anew, one entry per CDR3 protein. This table has some 560,000 distinct CDR3 sequences, less than 20% appearing once. This chain connects TRBV28 to TRBJ2-3; D gene ambiguous. This TCR was sampled from a young man who received the YFV17D yellow fever vaccine. The sample here was PBMCs, taken 15 days after the yellow fever booster vaccination. The CDR3 is CASSCYRVCSFTDTQYF. CDR3 sequence (DNA): TGTGCCAGCAGTTGTTACCGTGTGTGTTCGTTCACAGATACGCAGTATTTT.